A selection of T cell receptor beta chains follows, all from one sample in a study of T cell responses to AZD1222 COVID-19 vaccine. Repertoires were generated with immunoSEQ multiplex PCR, while TCRdb's copy carries only in-frame clones and drops some. Of 240,000 or so clones listed, more than 80% are singletons. Sequencing was performed on peripheral blood, taken on day 0 of AZD1222 vaccination. The receptors shown here come from an adult in good health. The CDR3 runs from the conserved cysteine through the conserved F or W. D genes are given only for firm matches. The size of a clone is reported for some rows only, either as once, few or many, or as a class for expanded clones.

d_gene: .
v_gene: TRBV7-9
abundance: .
j_gene: TRBJ1-2
CDR3aa: CASSLDVGYGGYTF
CDR3nt: TGTGCCAGCAGCTTAGACGTCGGCTACGGTGGCTACACCTTC

d_gene: .
v_gene: TRBV2
abundance: .
j_gene: TRBJ2-7
CDR3aa: CASSVRGAYEQYF
CDR3nt: TGTGCCAGCAGCGTCAGGGGGGCTTACGAGCAGTACTTC

d_gene: .
v_gene: TRBV21-1
abundance: .
j_gene: TRBJ1-6
CDR3aa: CASSKDRQLGIPLHF
CDR3nt: TGTGCCAGCAGCAAAGATAGACAGTTAGGAATCCCCCTCCACTTT

d_gene: TRBD1
v_gene: TRBV6-1
abundance: .
j_gene: TRBJ1-1
CDR3aa: CASSGGTGVMNTEAFF
CDR3nt: TGTGCCAGCAGTGGAGGGACAGGGGTCATGAACACTGAAGCTTTCTTT

d_gene: .
v_gene: TRBV3-1/TRBV3-2
abundance: once
j_gene: TRBJ2-7
CDR3aa: CASSHQGVKDEQYF
CDR3nt: TGTGCCAGCAGCCATCAAGGGGTAAAGGACGAGCAGTACTTC

d_gene: .
v_gene: TRBV29-1
abundance: .
j_gene: TRBJ2-3
CDR3aa: CSVVATDTQYF
CDR3nt: TGCAGCGTGGTGGCGACAGATACGCAGTATTTT

d_gene: TRBD2
v_gene: TRBV11-3
abundance: .
j_gene: TRBJ2-1
CDR3aa: CASSFASGRWNEQFF
CDR3nt: TGTGCCAGCAGCTTCGCTAGCGGGAGATGGAATGAGCAGTTCTTC

d_gene: .
v_gene: TRBV6-5
abundance: .
j_gene: TRBJ2-7
CDR3aa: CASSLGRGMYEQYF
CDR3nt: TGTGCCAGCAGCTTGGGGAGGGGGATGTACGAGCAGTACTTC

d_gene: .
v_gene: TRBV4-1
abundance: .
j_gene: TRBJ2-1
CDR3aa: CATAGHYNEQFF
CDR3nt: TGCGCCACCGCGGGACACTACAATGAGCAGTTCTTC

d_gene: .
v_gene: TRBV24-1
abundance: .
j_gene: TRBJ2-7
CDR3aa: CATSVWGTQTIYEQYF
CDR3nt: TGTGCCACCAGTGTTTGGGGGACACAAACCATTTACGAGCAGTACTTC

d_gene: .
v_gene: TRBV4-1
abundance: once
j_gene: TRBJ1-5
CDR3aa: CASSQDTGHNNQPQHF
CDR3nt: TGCGCCAGCAGCCAAGATACAGGACATAACAATCAGCCCCAGCATTTT

d_gene: TRBD1
v_gene: TRBV5-6
abundance: .
j_gene: TRBJ2-5
CDR3aa: CASSLRQGGLETQYF
CDR3nt: TGTGCCAGCAGCTTACGACAGGGGGGTTTAGAGACCCAGTACTTC

d_gene: .
v_gene: TRBV2
abundance: .
j_gene: TRBJ2-7
CDR3aa: CASRGQTTSYEQYF
CDR3nt: TGTGCCAGCAGGGGGCAAACTACTTCCTACGAGCAGTACTTC

d_gene: .
v_gene: TRBV6-5
abundance: .
j_gene: TRBJ1-4
CDR3aa: CASSSAGEKLFF
CDR3nt: TGTGCCAGCAGTTCAGCGGGTGAAAAACTGTTTTTT

d_gene: TRBD1
v_gene: TRBV28
abundance: .
j_gene: TRBJ1-1
CDR3aa: CASRDGQGRIEAFF
CDR3nt: TGTGCCAGCAGAGACGGACAGGGGAGAATTGAAGCTTTCTTT

d_gene: .
v_gene: TRBV28
abundance: once
j_gene: TRBJ1-4
CDR3aa: CASEGVGMEKLFF
CDR3nt: TGTGCCAGTGAAGGGGTTGGGATGGAAAAACTGTTTTTT

d_gene: TRBD2
v_gene: TRBV7-3
abundance: .
j_gene: TRBJ2-1
CDR3aa: CASSPSGGTYNEQFF
CDR3nt: TGTGCCAGCAGCCCTAGCGGGGGTACCTACAATGAGCAGTTCTTC

d_gene: .
v_gene: TRBV3-1/TRBV3-2
abundance: .
j_gene: TRBJ2-1
CDR3aa: CASSQFAALGQFF
CDR3nt: TGTGCCAGCAGCCAATTTGCGGCCCTCGGGCAGTTCTTC

d_gene: .
v_gene: TRBV7-2
abundance: .
j_gene: TRBJ1-2
CDR3aa: CASSPSQNYGYTF
CDR3nt: TGTGCCAGCAGCCCGAGCCAGAACTATGGCTACACCTTC

d_gene: TRBD2
v_gene: TRBV28
abundance: .
j_gene: TRBJ2-1
CDR3aa: CASSQPEGSGNRNEQFF
CDR3nt: TGTGCCAGCAGCCAACCCGAGGGTAGCGGGAACCGCAATGAGCAGTTCTTC

d_gene: TRBD1
v_gene: TRBV30
abundance: .
j_gene: TRBJ1-5
CDR3aa: CAWSEGARGQPQHF
CDR3nt: TGTGCCTGGAGTGAGGGGGCGAGAGGTCAGCCCCAGCATTTT

d_gene: .
v_gene: TRBV4-3
abundance: .
j_gene: TRBJ2-7
CDR3aa: CASSQTTGSPYEQYF
CDR3nt: TGCGCCAGCAGCCAAACTACAGGTTCCCCCTACGAGCAGTACTTC

d_gene: .
v_gene: TRBV28
abundance: .
j_gene: TRBJ2-7
CDR3aa: CASRPALGASYEQYF
CDR3nt: TGTGCCAGCCGCCCAGCCCTGGGAGCTTCCTACGAGCAGTACTTC

d_gene: .
v_gene: TRBV7-3
abundance: .
j_gene: TRBJ2-3
CDR3aa: CASSLLAGADTDTQYF
CDR3nt: TGTGCCAGCAGCTTATTGGCGGGGGCCGACACAGATACGCAGTATTTT

d_gene: .
v_gene: TRBV9
abundance: .
j_gene: TRBJ2-2
CDR3aa: CASSAGGGLNTGELFF
CDR3nt: TGTGCCAGCAGCGCAGGAGGGGGCCTAAACACCGGGGAGCTGTTTTTT

d_gene: .
v_gene: TRBV28
abundance: .
j_gene: TRBJ2-5
CDR3aa: CASSLGSLETQYF
CDR3nt: TGTGCCAGCAGCTTGGGGAGCTTGGAGACCCAGTACTTC

d_gene: TRBD2
v_gene: TRBV5-1
abundance: .
j_gene: TRBJ2-1
CDR3aa: CASSFSGTTFGEQFF
CDR3nt: TGCGCCAGCAGCTTTTCGGGGACTACCTTTGGTGAGCAGTTCTTC

d_gene: .
v_gene: TRBV28
abundance: .
j_gene: TRBJ2-2
CDR3aa: CASSYASHQGELFF
CDR3nt: TGTGCCAGCTCCTATGCGAGTCACCAAGGGGAGCTGTTTTTT

d_gene: .
v_gene: TRBV3-1/TRBV3-2
abundance: .
j_gene: TRBJ1-5
CDR3aa: CASSQGRVGQPQHF
CDR3nt: TGTGCCAGCAGCCAGGGAAGAGTGGGTCAGCCCCAGCATTTT

d_gene: .
v_gene: TRBV3-1/TRBV3-2
abundance: .
j_gene: TRBJ2-1
CDR3aa: CASSPQAVEYEQFF
CDR3nt: TGTGCCAGCAGCCCACAGGCCGTGGAGTATGAGCAGTTCTTC

d_gene: TRBD1
v_gene: TRBV19
abundance: once
j_gene: TRBJ1-5
CDR3aa: CASSILAGGGQPQHF
CDR3nt: TGTGCCAGTAGTATCCTGGCAGGGGGAGGGCAGCCCCAGCATTTT

d_gene: .
v_gene: TRBV7-2
abundance: .
j_gene: TRBJ2-7
CDR3aa: CASSPGASGIYEQYF
CDR3nt: TGTGCCAGCAGCCCGGGGGCCTCCGGGATATACGAGCAGTACTTC

d_gene: .
v_gene: TRBV15
abundance: .
j_gene: TRBJ2-1
CDR3aa: CATSRAFSDPYNEQFF
CDR3nt: TGTGCCACCAGCAGAGCCTTTAGCGATCCCTACAATGAGCAGTTCTTC

d_gene: .
v_gene: TRBV5-1
abundance: .
j_gene: TRBJ1-4
CDR3aa: CASSLGHKIEQKLFF
CDR3nt: TGCGCCAGCAGCTTGGGACACAAGATCGAACAAAAACTGTTTTTT

d_gene: TRBD2
v_gene: TRBV3-1/TRBV3-2
abundance: .
j_gene: TRBJ2-1
CDR3aa: CASRKTSGSIHEQFF
CDR3nt: TGTGCCAGCAGAAAAACTAGCGGGAGTATCCATGAGCAGTTCTTC

d_gene: .
v_gene: TRBV6-2/TRBV6-3
abundance: .
j_gene: TRBJ1-2
CDR3aa: CASSRFRVPPYGYTF
CDR3nt: TGTGCCAGCAGTCGATTCAGGGTTCCCCCCTATGGCTACACCTTC

d_gene: .
v_gene: TRBV27
abundance: once
j_gene: TRBJ1-2
CDR3aa: CASSRTGIVVGGYTF
CDR3nt: TGTGCCAGCAGTCGCACAGGGATTGTGGTCGGTGGCTACACCTTC

d_gene: TRBD1
v_gene: TRBV20-1
abundance: .
j_gene: TRBJ2-7
CDR3aa: CSASKDRGNEQYF
CDR3nt: TGCAGTGCTAGTAAGGACAGGGGGAACGAGCAGTACTTC

d_gene: .
v_gene: TRBV28
abundance: once
j_gene: TRBJ1-2
CDR3aa: CASSSPGEWGEGYTF
CDR3nt: TGTGCCAGCAGTTCCCCCGGGGAGTGGGGGGAAGGCTACACCTTC

d_gene: TRBD2
v_gene: TRBV4-2
abundance: .
j_gene: TRBJ2-3
CDR3aa: CASSQDPVRGGHDTQYF
CDR3nt: TGTGCCAGCAGCCAAGATCCTGTGCGGGGGGGCCATGATACGCAGTATTTT

d_gene: .
v_gene: TRBV27
abundance: .
j_gene: TRBJ1-3
CDR3aa: CASSTSGLSGNTIYF
CDR3nt: TGTGCCAGCAGTACGTCCGGCCTCTCTGGAAACACCATATATTTT

d_gene: .
v_gene: TRBV7-6
abundance: .
j_gene: TRBJ2-2
CDR3aa: CASEYANTGELFF
CDR3nt: TGTGCCAGCGAGTACGCGAACACCGGGGAGCTGTTTTTT

d_gene: .
v_gene: TRBV29-1
abundance: .
j_gene: TRBJ1-4
CDR3aa: CSEGTNEKLFF
CDR3nt: TGCAGCGAGGGAACTAATGAAAAACTGTTTTTT

d_gene: .
v_gene: TRBV28
abundance: .
j_gene: TRBJ1-4
CDR3aa: CASSLRTFATNEKLFF
CDR3nt: TGTGCCAGCAGTTTAAGGACGTTTGCAACTAATGAAAAACTGTTTTTT

d_gene: .
v_gene: TRBV6-5
abundance: .
j_gene: TRBJ2-7
CDR3aa: CASSYSFGALREQYF
CDR3nt: TGTGCCAGCAGTTACTCGTTCGGGGCCCTAAGAGAGCAGTACTTC

d_gene: TRBD2
v_gene: TRBV18
abundance: .
j_gene: TRBJ2-7
CDR3aa: CASSPRGGTYEQYF
CDR3nt: TGTGCCAGCTCACCGCGCGGGGGGACCTACGAGCAGTACTTC

d_gene: TRBD2
v_gene: TRBV18
abundance: .
j_gene: TRBJ2-1
CDR3aa: CASSPTVYSGADNEQFF
CDR3nt: TGTGCCAGCTCCCCTACTGTTTATAGCGGGGCCGACAATGAGCAGTTCTTC

d_gene: .
v_gene: TRBV18
abundance: .
j_gene: TRBJ1-1
CDR3aa: CASSPPVGLGAFF
CDR3nt: TGTGCCAGCTCACCACCGGTGGGTTTAGGAGCTTTCTTT